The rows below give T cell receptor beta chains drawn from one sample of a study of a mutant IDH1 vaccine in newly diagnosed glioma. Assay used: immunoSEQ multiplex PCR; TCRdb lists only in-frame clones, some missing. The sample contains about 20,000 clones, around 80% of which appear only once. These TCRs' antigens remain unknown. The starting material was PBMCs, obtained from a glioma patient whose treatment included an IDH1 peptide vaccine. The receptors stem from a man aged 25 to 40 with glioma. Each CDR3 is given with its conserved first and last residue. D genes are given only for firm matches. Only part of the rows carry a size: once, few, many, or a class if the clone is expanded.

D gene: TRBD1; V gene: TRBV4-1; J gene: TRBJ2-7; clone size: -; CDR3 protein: CASSQGSSRHRGSPYEQYF; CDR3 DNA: TGCGCCAGCAGCCAAGGCTCAAGTCGCCACAGGGGATCCCCCTACGAGCAGTACTTC
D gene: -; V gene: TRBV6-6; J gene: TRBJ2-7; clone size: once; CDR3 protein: CASSYSNSEQYF; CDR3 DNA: TGTGCCAGCAGTTACTCGAATAGCGAGCAGTACTTC
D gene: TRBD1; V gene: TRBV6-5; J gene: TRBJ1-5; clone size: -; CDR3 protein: CASRRTGNQPQHF; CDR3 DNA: TGTGCCAGCAGGCGGACAGGGAATCAGCCCCAGCATTTT
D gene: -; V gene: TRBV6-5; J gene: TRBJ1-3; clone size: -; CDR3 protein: CASTQGGSANTIYF; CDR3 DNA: TGTGCCAGCACCCAGGGAGGAAGCGCAAACACCATATATTTT
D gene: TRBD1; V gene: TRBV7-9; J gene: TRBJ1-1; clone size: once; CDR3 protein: CASSPRQGLTNTEAFF; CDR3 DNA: TGTGCCAGCAGCCCCCGACAGGGTCTTACGAACACTGAAGCTTTCTTT
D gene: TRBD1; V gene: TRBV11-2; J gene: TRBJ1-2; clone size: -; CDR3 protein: CASSFAPIGQVNYGYTF; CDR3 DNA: TGTGCCAGCAGCTTCGCTCCAATAGGACAGGTTAACTATGGCTACACCTTC
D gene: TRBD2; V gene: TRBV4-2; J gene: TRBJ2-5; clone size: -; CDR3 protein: CASSQGDLAGGPGETQYF; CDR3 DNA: TGTGCCAGCAGCCAAGGGGACCTAGCGGGAGGGCCGGGGGAGACCCAGTACTTC
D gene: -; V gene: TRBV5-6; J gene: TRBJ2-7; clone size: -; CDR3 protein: CASSWEDNYEQYF; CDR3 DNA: TGTGCCAGCAGCTGGGAGGACAACTACGAGCAGTACTTC
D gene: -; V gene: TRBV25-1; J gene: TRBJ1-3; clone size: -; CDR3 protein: CASTSSGNTIYF; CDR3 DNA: TGTGCCAGCACCAGTTCTGGAAACACCATATATTTT
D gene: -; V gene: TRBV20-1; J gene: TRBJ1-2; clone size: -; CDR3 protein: CSARRDGYTF; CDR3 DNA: TGCAGTGCCCGGAGGGACGGCTACACCTTC
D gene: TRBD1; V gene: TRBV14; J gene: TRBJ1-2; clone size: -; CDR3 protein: CASSSGGSYGYTF; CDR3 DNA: TGTGCCAGCAGCTCAGGGGGAAGCTATGGCTACACCTTC
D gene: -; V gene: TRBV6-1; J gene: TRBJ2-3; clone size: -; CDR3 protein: CASSDRTDTQYF; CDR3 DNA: TGTGCCAGCAGTGATAGGACAGATACGCAGTATTTT
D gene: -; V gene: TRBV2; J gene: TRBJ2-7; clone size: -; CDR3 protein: CASKSEHTSYEQYF; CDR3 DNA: TGTGCCAGCAAGAGCGAACACACTTCCTACGAGCAGTACTTC
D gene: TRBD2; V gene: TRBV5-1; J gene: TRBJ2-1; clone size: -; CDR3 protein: CASSPEAGAYNEQFF; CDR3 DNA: TGCGCCAGCAGCCCGGAGGCGGGGGCCTACAATGAGCAGTTCTTC
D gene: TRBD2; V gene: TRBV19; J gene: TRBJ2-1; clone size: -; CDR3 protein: CASSLGLAYNEQFF; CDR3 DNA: TGTGCCAGTAGTTTGGGACTAGCCTACAATGAGCAGTTCTTC
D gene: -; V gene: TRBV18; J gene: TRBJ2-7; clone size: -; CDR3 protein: CASSPQKIGTSYEQYF; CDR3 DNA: TGTGCCAGCTCACCACAGAAGATTGGGACATCCTACGAGCAGTACTTC
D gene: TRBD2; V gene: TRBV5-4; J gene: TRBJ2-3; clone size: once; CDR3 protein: CASSLVAGVSTDTQYF; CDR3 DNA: TGTGCCAGCAGCTTGGTGGCGGGGGTAAGCACAGATACGCAGTATTTT
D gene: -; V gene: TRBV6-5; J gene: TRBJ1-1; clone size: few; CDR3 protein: CASSSGPAEAFF; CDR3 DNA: TGTGCCAGCAGTTCAGGGCCAGCCGAAGCTTTCTTT
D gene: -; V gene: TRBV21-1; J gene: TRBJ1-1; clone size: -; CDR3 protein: CASTPGSSGCRTEAFF; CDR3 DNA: TGTGCCAGCACTCCAGGGAGTAGCGGGTGCCGCACTGAAGCTTTCTTT
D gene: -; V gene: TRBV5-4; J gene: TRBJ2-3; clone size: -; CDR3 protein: CASSLAGADTQYF; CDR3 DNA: TGTGCCAGCAGCTTGGCTGGGGCAGATACGCAGTATTTT
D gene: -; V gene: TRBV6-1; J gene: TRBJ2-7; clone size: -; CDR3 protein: CASTQGGRTGEQYF; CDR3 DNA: TGTGCCAGCACCCAAGGTGGGAGGACCGGGGAGCAGTACTTC
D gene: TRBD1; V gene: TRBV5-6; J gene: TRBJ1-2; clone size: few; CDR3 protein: CASSPRPGTGDYGYTF; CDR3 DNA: TGTGCCAGCAGCCCACGGCCGGGGACAGGGGATTATGGCTACACCTTC
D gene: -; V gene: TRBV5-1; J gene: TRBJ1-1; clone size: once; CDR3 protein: CASSLSGGGTEAFF; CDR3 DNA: TGCGCCAGCAGCTTGTCGGGGGGGGGCACTGAAGCTTTCTTT
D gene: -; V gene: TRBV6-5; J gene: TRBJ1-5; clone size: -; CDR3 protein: CASSYGVYSNQPQHF; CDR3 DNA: TGTGCCAGCAGTTACGGGGTGTATAGCAATCAGCCCCAGCATTTT
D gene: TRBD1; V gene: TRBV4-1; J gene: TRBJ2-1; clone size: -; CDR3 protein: CASSQDRTGVNEQFF; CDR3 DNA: TGCGCCAGCAGCCAAGATCGAACAGGGGTAAATGAGCAGTTCTTC